A selection of T cell receptor beta chains follows, all from one sample in a study of blood T cell repertoires in COVID-19. Data came from immunoSEQ multiplex PCR; TCRdb stores just in-frame clones and leaves some out. The table has roughly 390,000 clones, more than 70% seen once. Material: peripheral blood. All receptors come from a woman aged 25 to 39 with COVID-19, enrolled during active disease. Each CDR3 is given with its conserved first and last residue. The D gene is left open where the match is weak. The size field is filled for only some rows; it gives once, few, many or a size class.

j_call clone_size d_call v_call cdr3_aa cdr3_nt
TRBJ2-2 . . TRBV6-5 CASSSLRTISTGELFF TGTGCCAGCAGTTCCCTAAGGACAATAAGCACCGGGGAGCTGTTTTTT
TRBJ1-6 . . TRBV6-5 CASSRTGNALHF TGTGCCAGCAGTCGCACGGGGAATGCCCTCCACTTT
TRBJ2-3 . . TRBV18 CASSFLGDTDTQYF TGTGCCAGCTCCTTTTTAGGGGACACAGATACGCAGTATTTT
TRBJ2-7 . TRBD1 TRBV7-2 CASRTGPISAYEQYF TGTGCCAGTCGGACAGGGCCAATCTCAGCCTACGAGCAGTACTTC
TRBJ2-7 . . TRBV2 CASTRGHYPDYEQYF TGTGCCAGCACCAGAGGACATTACCCGGACTACGAGCAGTACTTC
TRBJ2-7 . . TRBV4-1 CASSQGFSGSEQYF TGCGCCAGCAGCCAAGGCTTTTCCGGGAGCGAGCAGTACTTC
TRBJ2-7 once TRBD1 TRBV12-3/TRBV12-4 CASSRDRGYEQYF TGTGCCAGCAGCCGGGACAGGGGGTACGAGCAGTACTTC
TRBJ2-1 . . TRBV6-2/TRBV6-3 CASSNSDYNEQFF TGTGCCAGCAGTAATAGCGACTACAATGAGCAGTTCTTC
TRBJ2-1 . TRBD2 TRBV2 CASELAGRDEQFF TGTGCCAGCGAACTAGCGGGACGGGATGAGCAGTTCTTC
TRBJ1-6 . . TRBV18 CASSPPQGNNSPLHF TGTGCCAGCTCACCACCCCAGGGAAATAATTCACCCCTCCACTTT
TRBJ2-7 . TRBD2 TRBV7-2 CASSFLAGASYEQYF TGTGCCAGCAGCTTCCTAGCGGGTGCTTCCTACGAGCAGTACTTC
TRBJ2-7 . TRBD2 TRBV30 CAWTSGRASYEQYF TGTGCCTGGACTAGCGGGAGGGCCTCCTACGAGCAGTACTTC
TRBJ2-1 . . TRBV18 CASSPGSYNEQFF TGTGCCAGCTCACCGGGCAGCTACAATGAGCAGTTCTTC
TRBJ2-1 few TRBD1 TRBV7-3 CASSLTGQGDNEQFF TGTGCCAGCAGCTTAACTGGACAGGGGGACAATGAGCAGTTCTTC
TRBJ2-1 . . TRBV9 CASPHVQATHEQFF TGTGCCAGCCCTCACGTCCAAGCGACCCATGAGCAGTTCTTC
TRBJ2-1 . TRBD2 TRBV4-1 CASKNSLAATYNEQFF TGCGCCAGCAAAAATAGTCTAGCGGCCACCTACAATGAGCAGTTCTTC
TRBJ2-4 few . TRBV28 CASTRSVGANIQYF TGTGCCAGCACCCGGAGCGTGGGGGCAAACATTCAGTACTTC
TRBJ2-7 once . TRBV7-2 CASRPPNIYEQYF TGTGCCAGCAGACCCCCCAACATCTACGAGCAGTACTTC
TRBJ1-4 few TRBD1 TRBV6-6 CASSTRQGDEKLFF TGTGCCAGCAGTACCCGACAGGGAGATGAAAAACTGTTTTTT
TRBJ2-1 . . TRBV7-9 CASAGGSYNEQFF TGTGCCAGCGCTGGCGGCTCCTACAATGAGCAGTTCTTC
TRBJ2-7 . TRBD2 TRBV28 CASHLGGGLGGPYEQYF TGTGCCAGCCACCTGGGCGGGGGTCTCGGCGGGCCCTACGAGCAGTACTTC
TRBJ2-7 . TRBD1 TRBV20-1 CSASPPGQADEQYF TGCAGTGCTAGTCCCCCTGGACAGGCCGACGAGCAGTACTTC
TRBJ2-1 . TRBD2 TRBV24-1 CATRLAGVSSYNEQFF TGTGCCACCCGGCTAGCGGGGGTAAGCTCCTACAATGAGCAGTTCTTC
TRBJ2-1 . TRBD2 TRBV11-3 CASSLGASGSGYEQFF TGTGCCAGCAGCTTAGGAGCTAGCGGGAGTGGTTATGAGCAGTTCTTC
TRBJ2-7 few . TRBV9 CASSRTAGGEQYF TGTGCCAGCAGCCGAACAGCCGGGGGCGAGCAGTACTTC
TRBJ1-2 . . TRBV19 CASSIRVDVLYGYTF TGTGCCAGTAGTATACGGGTTGACGTCTTATATGGCTACACCTTC
TRBJ1-1 . TRBD1 TRBV5-1 CASSVDRADEAFF TGCGCCAGCAGCGTAGACAGGGCGGATGAAGCTTTCTTT
TRBJ2-1 . TRBD2 TRBV2 CASRSGRAANEQFF TGTGCCAGCAGGAGCGGGAGGGCCGCGAATGAGCAGTTCTTC
TRBJ2-1 . . TRBV10-1 CASSESPLAGEQFF TGCGCCAGCAGTGAGTCCCCCCTAGCCGGTGAGCAGTTCTTC
TRBJ2-7 . TRBD2 TRBV7-2 CASSSSGTRRGGEQYF TGTGCCAGCAGCTCATCCGGGACTAGGAGGGGGGGGGAGCAGTACTTC
TRBJ2-1 . TRBD2 TRBV29-1 CSVGGVSGTQSSYNEQFF TGCAGCGTTGGGGGGGTTAGCGGGACCCAGAGCTCCTACAATGAGCAGTTCTTC
TRBJ1-4 . . TRBV28 CASRTGSANEKLFF TGTGCCAGCAGAACAGGGTCAGCTAATGAAAAACTGTTTTTT
TRBJ2-1 . TRBD2 TRBV5-6 CASSLFAGVSYNEQFF TGTGCCAGCAGCCTTTTTGCGGGAGTCTCCTACAATGAGCAGTTCTTC
TRBJ2-7 many . TRBV19 CASSETGAYEQYF TGTGCCAGTAGTGAAACGGGGGCCTACGAGCAGTACTTC
TRBJ2-3 . TRBD2 TRBV29-1 CSVVAGGSADTQYF TGCAGCGTTGTAGCGGGAGGCAGTGCAGATACGCAGTATTTT
TRBJ2-5 . TRBD2 TRBV5-1 CASSYAGTSGRVATQYF TGCGCCAGCAGTTATGCCGGGACTAGCGGGAGGGTCGCGACCCAGTACTTC
TRBJ2-7 once TRBD2 TRBV24-1 CATSSYAGADEQYF TGTGCCACCAGTTCGTACGCGGGAGCTGACGAGCAGTACTTC
TRBJ1-4 . . TRBV10-3 CAISEGATTNEKLFF TGTGCCATCAGTGAGGGGGCGACTACTAATGAAAAACTGTTTTTT
TRBJ2-5 . . TRBV27 CASSLGGTQYF TGTGCCAGCAGCCTAGGGGGGACCCAGTACTTC
TRBJ2-7 . TRBD2 TRBV6-5 CASSYRLARWDEQYF TGTGCCAGCAGTTACAGACTAGCGAGGTGGGACGAGCAGTACTTC
TRBJ1-1 . TRBD1 TRBV19 CASSISTGGWTEAFF TGTGCCAGTAGTATTTCGACAGGGGGCTGGACTGAAGCTTTCTTT
TRBJ2-7 . TRBD2 TRBV11-2 CASSFGLAELYEQYF TGTGCCAGCAGCTTCGGACTAGCGGAGCTCTACGAGCAGTACTTC
TRBJ1-5 . TRBD1 TRBV2 CASRGGQGGNQPQHF TGTGCCAGCAGGGGGGGACAGGGTGGAAATCAGCCCCAGCATTTT
TRBJ2-7 . TRBD2 TRBV19 CASSILAGPYEQYF TGTGCCAGTAGTATTTTAGCGGGTCCCTACGAGCAGTACTTC
TRBJ2-1 . TRBD2 TRBV10-2 CASSGAGREASGGQGYNEQFF TGCGCCAGCAGTGGTGCCGGGAGGGAGGCTAGCGGGGGTCAGGGGTACAATGAGCAGTTCTTC
TRBJ1-4 . . TRBV21-1 CASSETGVRKLFF TGTGCCAGCAGCGAGACGGGGGTAAGAAAACTGTTTTTT
TRBJ2-3 . TRBD2 TRBV7-3 CASSVGLARGDTQYF TGTGCCAGCAGCGTTGGACTAGCTCGTGGAGATACGCAGTATTTT
TRBJ2-1 . TRBD2 TRBV9 CASSAGLAYYNEQFF TGTGCCAGCAGCGCGGGACTAGCGTACTACAATGAGCAGTTCTTC